One and the same sample provided the 14 T cell receptor beta chains below, sequenced in a study of regulatory T cells in long-lasting Graves disease. The authors built TCR beta libraries using iRepertoire HTBI primers and Arm-PCR of CDR3 regions. TCRdb independently ran MiXCR on the multiplex PCR reads; one entry per CDR3 protein. The sample has 350,000 to 500,000 distinct CDR3 sequences, approximately 15% seen once; the top ten hold 17%. Time point defined: newly diagnosed GD, antithyroid drugs for less than 3 months. From RNA extracted from PBMCs, the TCR library was made. The data were also submitted as part of a second study, on T cells in Graves' hyperthyroidism and ophthalmopathy.

Here the sequenced sample was peripheral blood mononuclear cells (PBMCs), taken at new diagnosis, from a patient treated with antithyroid drugs. The receptors stem from a woman aged 50 to 60 with Graves disease.

This clonotype occurred many times. The V call is TRBV5-1, the J call TRBJ2-7, with 8 positions matching TRBD2. Germline trimming cut 0 bases from V and 5 bases from J; bases unmatched to any gene: 4. The CDR3 spans 14 residues. Germline V lookup: CDR1 SGHRS, CDR2 YFSETQ. This CDR3 is CASSLAGTSDEQYF. CDR3 nucleotide sequence: TGCGCCAGCAGCTTGGCCGGGACTAGTGACGAGCAGTACTTC.

The table lists this clonotype with many counts. The V call is TRBV11-2, the J call TRBJ2-3; 15 nucleotides line up with TRBD2. With 5 bases clipped from V and 7 bases from J, the junction kept 4 bases outside the gene matches. Per the germline V gene, CDR1 is SGHAT and CDR2 is FQNNGV. The CDR3 has 15 residues. In nucleotides, the CDR3 is TGTGCCAGCAGCCCCGGGACTAGCGGGAGGCATACGCAGTATTTT. This encodes CASSPGTSGRHTQYF.

This clonotype was seen ten or more times. The genes are TRBV11-1 and TRBJ2-7; no clear D. Per the germline V gene, CDR1 is SGHAT and CDR2 is FQDESV (reference sequence). Trimming removed 2 bases at V and 3 bases at J, with 11 bases between. The CDR3 runs 14 residues. CDR3 in amino acids: CASSLSRVVYEQYF. The CDR3 DNA follows: TGTGCCAGCAGCTTAAGCCGGGTCGTCTACGAGCAGTACTTC.

In this sample, this clonotype turned up many times. The V call is TRBV20-1, the J call TRBJ2-7; perhaps TRBD2 as D (6 bases). Germline CDR1 reads DFQATT; CDR2 reads SNEGSKA (reference sequence). The germline V and J ends were trimmed by 3 bases and 2 bases, with 11 bases remaining between them. The CDR3 extends over 13 amino acids. CDR3 in DNA: TGCAGTGCTAGGGAGACGGGGGCCTACGAGCAGTACTTC. This gives the protein CSARETGAYEQYF.

This clonotype was counted at least ten times. V usage is TRBV7-3 and J usage is TRBJ2-7, with D maybe TRBD2 (6 bases). This CDR3 region has 14 residues. The germline CDR1 and CDR2 sequences are SGHTA and FQGTGA. V lost 1 base, J lost 3 bases, and 10 bases lay in between. The CDR3 DNA follows: TGTGCCAGCAGCTTAATGGGAGGCAACTACGAGCAGTACTTC. Its protein is CASSLMGGNYEQYF.

Worth noting for this clonotype: The junction differs from germline at one of its ends, possibly a read error. The chain links TRBV7-7 to TRBJ2-1; 7 nucleotides line up with TRBD2. The CDR3 is 14 amino acids. Germline V gene lookup returns CDR1 SSHAT and CDR2 FNYEAQ (reference sequence). The CDR3 region is CASSRSGTHNEQFF. The CDR3 nucleotides read TGTGCTAGCAGCCGCAGCGGGACCCACAATGAGCAGTTCTTC.

This clonotype was found a few times. This chain joins TRBV6-1 and TRBJ1-2, with TRBD1 identical over 10 bases. V was clipped by 5 bases and J by 5 bases; unmatched bases: 14. The CDR3 has 17 amino acids. The germline CDR1 and CDR2 sequences are MNHNS and SASEGT. CDR3 sequence reads: CASSKGTGEVGRYGYTF. As DNA, the CDR3 is TGTGCCAGCAGTAAAGGGACAGGGGAGGTTGGTCGGTATGGCTACACCTTC.

This clonotype came up a few times. A read error is possible here, since a much larger clone lies one base away. J is TRBJ2-1 and V is TRBV24-1; 12 nucleotides line up with TRBD2. This CDR3 contains 16 residues. V gave up 3 bases and J gave up 11 bases; unmatched junction bases: 10. Germline CDR1 KGHDR, CDR2 SFDVKD. The CDR3 DNA is TGTGCCACCAGTGATGCCCGACTAGCGGGAGTGTATAAGCAGTTCTTC. Protein product: CATSDARLAGVYKQFF.

This clonotype has just a few counts. Possible read error: a much larger clone is one base away. The genes are TRBV12-3 or TRBV12-4 and TRBJ2-3; D is unresolved. The CDR3 sequence is 12 residues long. Written as DNA, the CDR3 is TGTGCCAGCAGTTGGGTGGCAGATGCGCAGTATTTT. Protein: CASSWVADAQYF.

There are many counts of this clonotype. J is TRBJ1-5 and V is TRBV27; D is unclear. The CDR3 spans 14 residues. Trimming cost V 0 bases and J 3 bases, with 6 bases left between them. CDR1 and CDR2 from the germline V gene are MNHEY and SMNVEV (reference sequence). CDR3 sequence: CASSLSGDNQPQHF. CDR3 bases: TGTGCCAGCAGTTTATCTGGGGACAATCAGCCCCAGCATTTT.

This clonotype was seen ten or more times. The rearrangement joins TRBV29-1 to TRBJ1-1; weak D call: TRBD1 (5 bases). CDR1 and CDR2 from the germline V gene are SQVTM and ANQGSEA. V lost 3 bases and J 0 bases, leaving 8 bases between the germline ends. This CDR3 has 13 residues. The CDR3, as DNA: TGCAGCGTTGACAGGGAATTGAACACTGAAGCTTTCTTT. Residues: CSVDRELNTEAFF.

This clonotype was counted at least ten times. V is TRBV20-1 and J is TRBJ2-1; TRBD1 might be the D (5 bases). Trimming removed 0 bases from V and 6 bases from J, with 12 bases in between. From germline, CDR1 is DFQATT and CDR2 SNEGSKA (reference sequence). CDR3 length equals 14 residues. This chain's CDR3 is CSARDQWTPNEQFF. In DNA form, the CDR3 reads TGCAGTGCTAGAGATCAATGGACACCCAATGAGCAGTTCTTC.

The genes are TRBV6-2 or TRBV6-3 and TRBJ1-6; tentatively, D is TRBD1 (5 bases). This CDR3 has 18 amino acids. CDR1 is MNHEY and CDR2 is SVGEGT in the germline V gene. V lost 6 bases and J lost 0, with 18 bases in between. CDR3 nucleotides: TGTGCCAGCAGGGGAGCCGGGGGGTTGAGCTCCTATAATTCACCCCTCCACTTT. Translation: CASRGAGGLSSYNSPLHF.

Many counts were recorded for this clonotype. This chain joins TRBV12-3 or TRBV12-4 and TRBJ2-5, with 7 nucleotides matching TRBD2. Unmatched junction bases numbered 4, after V lost 2 bases and J lost 1 base. This CDR3 has 15 amino acids. This CDR3 reads CASSLSLAVQETQYF. The CDR3 nucleotides read TGTGCCAGCAGTTTAAGCCTAGCGGTCCAAGAGACCCAGTACTTC.